The clone carrying this TCR beta chain was detected once. Naive CD8 isolation took CD45RO-negative cells positively selected for CCR7 and excluded terminally differentiated effector memory CD45RA+ cells. The data derive from a study of shared clonotypes between healthy human individuals. The V end lost 3 bases, the J end lost 5 bases, and 26 bases lay between the germline ends. Germline V lookup: CDR1 SGDLS, CDR2 YYNGEE. The CDR3 contains 18 residues. Method: immunoSEQ multiplex PCR; TCRdb's copy keeps in-frame clones and lacks some. The sample has about 2.1 million clones, 80% to 95% seen once. This chain connects TRBV9 to TRBJ2-5; D might be TRBD2 (6 bases). This TCR was sampled from a man aged 18 to 30 in good health. Some clones in this sample may be carry-over from other donors' samples. The sequenced material came from naive CD8+ T cells from PBMCs. CDR3 protein: CASSAQSAGRGRAETQYF. The CDR3 DNA reads as TGTGCCAGCAGCGCTCAATCAGCCGGGCGGGGCCGGGCGGAGACCCAGTACTTC.